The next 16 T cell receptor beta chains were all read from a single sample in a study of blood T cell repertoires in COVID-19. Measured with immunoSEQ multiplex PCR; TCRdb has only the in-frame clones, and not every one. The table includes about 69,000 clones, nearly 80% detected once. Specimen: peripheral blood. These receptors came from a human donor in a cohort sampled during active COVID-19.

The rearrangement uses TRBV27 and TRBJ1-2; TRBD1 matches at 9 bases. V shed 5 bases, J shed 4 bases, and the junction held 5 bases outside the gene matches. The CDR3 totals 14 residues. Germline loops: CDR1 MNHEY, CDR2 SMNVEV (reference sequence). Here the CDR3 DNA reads TGTGCCAGCAGTCTCGGGACAGGGCCCTATGGCTACACCTTC. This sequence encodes CASSLGTGPYGYTF.

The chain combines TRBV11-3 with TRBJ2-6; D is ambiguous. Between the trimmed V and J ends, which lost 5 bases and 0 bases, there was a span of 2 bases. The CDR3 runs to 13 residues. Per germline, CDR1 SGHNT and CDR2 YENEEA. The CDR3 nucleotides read TGTGCCAGCAGCCACTCTGGGGCCAACGTCCTGACTTTC. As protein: CASSHSGANVLTF. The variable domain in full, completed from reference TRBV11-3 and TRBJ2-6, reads EAGVVQSPRYKIIEKKQPVAFWCNPISGHNTLYWYLQNLGQGPELLIRYENEEAVDDSQLPKDRFSAERLKGVDSTLKIQPAELGDSAVYLCASSHSGANVLTFGAGSRLTVL.

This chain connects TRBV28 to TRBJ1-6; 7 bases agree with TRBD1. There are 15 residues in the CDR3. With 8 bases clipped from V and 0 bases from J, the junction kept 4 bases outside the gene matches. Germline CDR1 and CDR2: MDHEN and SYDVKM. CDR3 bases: TGTGCCAGCGAGGACAGGAGCTCCTATAATTCACCCCTCCACTTT. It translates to CASEDRSSYNSPLHF.

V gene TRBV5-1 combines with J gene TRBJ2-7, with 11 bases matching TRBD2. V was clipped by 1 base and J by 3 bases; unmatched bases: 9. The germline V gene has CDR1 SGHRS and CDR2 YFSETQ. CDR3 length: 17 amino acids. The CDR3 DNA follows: TGCGCCAGCAGCTTGTACGGAACTAGCGGGGGAATCTACGAGCAGTACTTC. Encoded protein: CASSLYGTSGGIYEQYF. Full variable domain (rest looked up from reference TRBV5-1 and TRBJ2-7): KAGVTQTPRYLIKTRGQQVTLSCSPISGHRSVSWYQQTPGQGLQFLFEYFSETQRNKGNFPGRFSGRQFSNSRSEMNVSTLELGDSALYLCASSLYGTSGGIYEQYFGPGTRLTVT.

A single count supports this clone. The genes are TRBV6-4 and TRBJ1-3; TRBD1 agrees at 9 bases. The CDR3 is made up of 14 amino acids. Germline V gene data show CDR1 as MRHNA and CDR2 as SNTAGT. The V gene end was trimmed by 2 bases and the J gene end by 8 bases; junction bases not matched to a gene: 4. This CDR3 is CASSDRTGADTIYF. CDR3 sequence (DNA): TGTGCCAGCAGTGACCGGACAGGGGCGGACACCATATATTTT.

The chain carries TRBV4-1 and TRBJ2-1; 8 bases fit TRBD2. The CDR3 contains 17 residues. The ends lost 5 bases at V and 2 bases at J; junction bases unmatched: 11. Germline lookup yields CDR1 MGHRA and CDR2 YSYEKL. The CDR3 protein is CASSSRERGLPYNEQFF. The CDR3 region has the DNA TGCGCCAGCAGCTCTAGGGAGCGGGGGCTGCCCTACAATGAGCAGTTCTTC.

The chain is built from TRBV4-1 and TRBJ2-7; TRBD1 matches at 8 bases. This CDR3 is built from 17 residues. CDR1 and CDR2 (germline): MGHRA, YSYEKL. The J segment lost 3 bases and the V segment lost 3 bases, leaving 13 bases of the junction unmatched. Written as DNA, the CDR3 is TGCGCCAGCAGCCACGGACAGGGCACCGACAAGTACTACGAGCAGTACTTC. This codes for CASSHGQGTDKYYEQYF.

CDR3 coding DNA: TGTGCCAGCAGCTTCGGGTCTCAAGAGACCCAGTACTTC. As protein: CASSFGSQETQYF. This chain links TRBV11-2 with TRBJ2-5; D unclear. Germline CDR1 SGHAT, CDR2 FQNNGV. The CDR3 extends over 13 amino acids. V was shortened by 3 bases and J by 2 bases, with 7 bases between the two germline ends. The full variable domain, completed using reference TRBV11-2 and TRBJ2-5, is EAGVAQSPRYKIIEKRQSVAFWCNPISGHATLYWYQQILGQGPKLLIQFQNNGVVDDSQLPKDRFSAERLKGVDSTLKIQPAKLEDSAVYLCASSFGSQETQYFGPGTRLLVL.

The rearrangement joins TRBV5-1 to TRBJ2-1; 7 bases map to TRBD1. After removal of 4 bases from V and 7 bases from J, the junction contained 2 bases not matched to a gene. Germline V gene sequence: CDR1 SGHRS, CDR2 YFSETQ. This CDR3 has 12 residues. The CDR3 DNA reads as TGCGCCAGCAGCGTACAGGGGAATGAGCAGTTCTTC. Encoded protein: CASSVQGNEQFF.

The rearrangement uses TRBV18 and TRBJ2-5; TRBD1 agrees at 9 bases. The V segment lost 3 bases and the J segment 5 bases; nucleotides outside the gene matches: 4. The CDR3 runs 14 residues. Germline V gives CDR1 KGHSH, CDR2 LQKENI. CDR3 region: CASSPGQGAETQYF. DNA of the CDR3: TGTGCCAGCTCACCGGGACAGGGTGCCGAGACCCAGTACTTC. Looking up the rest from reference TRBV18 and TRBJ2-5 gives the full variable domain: NAGVMQNPRHLVRRRGQEARLRCSPMKGHSHVYWYRQLPEEGLKFMVYLQKENIIDESGMPKERFSAEFPKEGPSILRIQQVVRGDSAAYFCASSPGQGAETQYFGPGTRLLVL.

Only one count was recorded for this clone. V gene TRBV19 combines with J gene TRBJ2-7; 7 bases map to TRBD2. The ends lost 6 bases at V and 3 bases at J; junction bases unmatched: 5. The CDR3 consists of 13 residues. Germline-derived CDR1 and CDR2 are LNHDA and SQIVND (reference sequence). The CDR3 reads CASSRGGDYEQYF. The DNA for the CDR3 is TGTGCCAGTAGCCGGGGAGGGGACTACGAGCAGTACTTC.

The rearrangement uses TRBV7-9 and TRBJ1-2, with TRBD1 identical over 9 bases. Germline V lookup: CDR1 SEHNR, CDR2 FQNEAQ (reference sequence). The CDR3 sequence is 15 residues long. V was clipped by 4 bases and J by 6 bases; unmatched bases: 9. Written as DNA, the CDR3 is TGTGCCAGCAGCTCCCCGGGACAGGGAGTAAATGGCTACACCTTC. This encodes CASSSPGQGVNGYTF.

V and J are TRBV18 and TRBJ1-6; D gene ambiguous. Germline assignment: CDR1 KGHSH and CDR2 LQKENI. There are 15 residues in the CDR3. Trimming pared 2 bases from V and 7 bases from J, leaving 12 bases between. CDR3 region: CASSPTRSENSPLHF. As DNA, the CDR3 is TGTGCCAGCTCACCAACCCGCTCGGAGAATTCACCCCTCCACTTT. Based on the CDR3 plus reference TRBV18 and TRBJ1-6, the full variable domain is NAGVMQNPRHLVRRRGQEARLRCSPMKGHSHVYWYRQLPEEGLKFMVYLQKENIIDESGMPKERFSAEFPKEGPSILRIQQVVRGDSAAYFCASSPTRSENSPLHFGNGTRLTVT.

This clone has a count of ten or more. CDR3 bases: TGCAGTGCTTCCCTCGGGGGCGAGCAGTACTTC. Translated, it gives CSASLGGEQYF. The chain combines TRBV20-1 with TRBJ2-7, with TRBD2 as a possible D gene (6 bases). V was trimmed by 5 bases and J by 6 bases, leaving 11 bases between them. CDR1 is DFQATT and CDR2 is SNEGSKA in the germline V gene (reference sequence). This CDR3 is built from 11 residues.

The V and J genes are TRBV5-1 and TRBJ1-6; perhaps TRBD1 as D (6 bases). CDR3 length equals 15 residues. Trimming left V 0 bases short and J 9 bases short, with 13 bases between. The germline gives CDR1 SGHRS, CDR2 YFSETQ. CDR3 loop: CASSLDQGSTSPLHF. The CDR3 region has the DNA TGCGCCAGCAGCTTGGATCAGGGGTCGACTTCACCCCTCCACTTT.

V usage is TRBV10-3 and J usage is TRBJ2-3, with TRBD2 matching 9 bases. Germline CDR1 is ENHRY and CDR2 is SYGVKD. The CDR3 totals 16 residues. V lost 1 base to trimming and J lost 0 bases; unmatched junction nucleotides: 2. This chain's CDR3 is CAISEYLAGSTDTQYF. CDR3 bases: TGTGCCATCAGTGAGTACCTAGCGGGAAGCACAGATACGCAGTATTTT.